This entry lists 27 T cell receptor beta chains sequenced from one sample in a study of shared clonotypes between healthy human individuals. The method was immunoSEQ multiplex PCR; TCRdb's version includes in-frame clones alone and lacks a portion of them. The table records about 2.5 million clones, less than 95% of them present only once. The sequenced sample consisted of naive CD4+ T cells from PBMCs. Subset reported: CD45RA+ positively selected. These receptors were collected from a man aged 18 to 35 in good health. Some clones in this sample may be carry-over from other donors' samples.

For the CDR3, the DNA is TGCGCCAGCAGCTTGGGCTATTCTATGGAGACCCAGTACTTC. Its protein product is CASSLGYSMETQYF. The rearrangement joins TRBV5-1 to TRBJ2-5; no clear D. Germline lookup yields CDR1 SGHRS and CDR2 YFSETQ. The germline V and J ends were trimmed by 0 bases and 5 bases, with 11 bases remaining between them. This CDR3 has 14 amino acids.

This clone was counted a single time. The rearrangement uses TRBV29-1 and TRBJ2-1, with a tentative D call TRBD2 (5 bases). Germline V CDR1 and CDR2: SQVTM, ANQGSEA. Trimming removed 2 bases from V and 3 bases from J, with 11 bases in between. The CDR3 extends over 14 amino acids. CDR3 sequence (DNA): TGCAGCGTTGAACGGTTAGGACTCTACAATGAGCAGTTCTTC. It specifies CSVERLGLYNEQFF.

The V gene is TRBV5-1, the J gene TRBJ1-1, with D unclear. V dropped 6 bases and J dropped 3 bases, with 15 bases sitting between them. This CDR3 contains 14 residues. Germline V gives CDR1 SGHRS, CDR2 YFSETQ. Here the CDR3 reads CASNFGDRDTEAFF. As DNA, the CDR3 is TGCGCCAGCAACTTTGGGGATCGTGACACTGAAGCTTTCTTT.

This clone was observed a single time. V is TRBV10-3 and J is TRBJ2-6, with TRBD1 matching 9 bases. This CDR3 has 16 residues. V dropped 6 bases and J dropped 0; count of bases not matched to a gene: 3. Germline-derived CDR1 and CDR2 are ENHRY and SYGVKD. Here the CDR3 reads CAISGTGNSGANVLTF. DNA for the CDR3: TGTGCCATCAGCGGGACAGGGAACTCTGGGGCCAACGTCCTGACTTTC.

The chain couples TRBV4-3 to TRBJ2-1; a weak D match, TRBD2 (6 bases). Deletions cut 0 bases from V and 2 bases from J, with 11 bases between. The V gene's germline CDR1 is LGHNA and CDR2 YSLEER. CDR3 length equals 16 residues. The CDR3 nucleotides read TGCGCCAGCAGCCAAGACCCCCTAGCGACCTACAATGAGCAGTTCTTC. Amino acid sequence: CASSQDPLATYNEQFF.

The CDR3 nucleotides are TGTGCCATCAGTGACCTAGCGGGAGGGTTTAGCTCCTACAATGAGCAGTTCTTC. It is translated as CAISDLAGGFSSYNEQFF. The J gene is TRBJ2-1, the V gene TRBV10-3, with 12 bases aligning to TRBD2. V lost 3 bases to trimming and J lost 0 bases; unmatched junction nucleotides: 6. This CDR3 comprises 18 residues. Per the germline V gene, CDR1 is ENHRY and CDR2 is SYGVKD.

The chain's CDR3 is CASHGGRGVDTQYF. DNA for the CDR3: TGTGCCAGCCACGGGGGCAGGGGGGTAGATACGCAGTATTTT. The chain combines TRBV28 with TRBJ2-3, with D possibly matching TRBD1 (7 bases). V lost 8 bases to trimming and J lost 5 bases, with 17 bases between them. Germline lookup yields CDR1 MDHEN and CDR2 SYDVKM. The CDR3 consists of 14 residues. Complete variable domain (other parts from reference TRBV28 and TRBJ2-3): DVKVTQSSRYLVKRTGEKVFLECVQDMDHENMFWYRQDPGLGLRLIYFSYDVKMKEKGDIPEGYSVSREKKERFSLILESASTNQTSMYLCASHGGRGVDTQYFGPGTRLTVL.

CDR3 DNA sequence: TGTGCCAGCAGTTTAAGGACAGGGCCTAATTCACCCCTCCACTTT. The encoded protein is CASSLRTGPNSPLHF. This chain connects TRBV28 to TRBJ1-6; 8 nucleotides align to TRBD1. V lost 2 bases to trimming and J lost 6 bases; unmatched junction nucleotides: 3. Germline lookup yields CDR1 MDHEN and CDR2 SYDVKM. CDR3 size: 15 residues.

This clone appeared a single time. The V gene is TRBV5-4, the J gene TRBJ2-3; D tentatively reads TRBD1 or TRBD2 (5 bases each). The CDR3 contains 14 residues. Germline CDR1 is SGHNT and CDR2 is YYREEE (reference sequence). V dropped 0 bases and J dropped 4 bases, with 9 bases sitting between them. This CDR3 is CASSLGDGADTQYF. The CDR3 nucleotides read TGTGCCAGCAGCTTGGGGGACGGCGCAGATACGCAGTATTTT.

The chain links TRBV7-3 to TRBJ2-2; unclear D gene. This CDR3 is 15 amino acids long. Germline CDR1 is SGHTA and CDR2 is FQGTGA. V lost 2 bases, J lost 3 bases, and 10 bases lay in between. The CDR3, as DNA: TGTGCCAGCAGCTTAGCCACTCCACACACCGGGGAGCTGTTTTTT. It is translated as CASSLATPHTGELFF. The full variable domain, with the rest looked up from reference TRBV7-3 and TRBJ2-2, is GAGVSQTPSNKVTEKGKYVELRCDPISGHTALYWYRQSLGQGPEFLIYFQGTGAADDSGLPNDRFFAVRPEGSVSTLKIQRTERGDSAVYLCASSLATPHTGELFFGEGSRLTVL.

The chain carries TRBV18 and TRBJ2-3; the D call may be TRBD1 or TRBD2 (5 bases each). The CDR3 runs to 15 residues. The V and J ends lost 2 bases and 9 bases respectively, with 18 bases between them. CDR1 and CDR2 (germline): KGHSH, LQKENI. The CDR3 bases are TGTGCCAGCTCACCATGGGGAGACAGCCAGACCACGCAGTATTTT. It is translated as CASSPWGDSQTTQYF.

V and J are TRBV7-9 and TRBJ2-2; 7 nucleotides line up with TRBD2. Germline CDR1 and CDR2: SEHNR and FQNEAQ (reference sequence). V was clipped by 5 bases and J by 3 bases; unmatched bases: 3. The CDR3 has 14 residues. The CDR3 sequence is CASSPRGDTGELFF. In DNA form, the CDR3 reads TGTGCCAGCAGCCCCCGGGGGGACACCGGGGAGCTGTTTTTT.

The table lists this clone with a count of one. The chain couples TRBV6-5 to TRBJ1-2; the D is unclear. There are 13 residues in the CDR3. Per germline, CDR1 MNHEY and CDR2 SVGAGI. V was pared by 2 bases and J by 5 bases, with 9 bases between. The CDR3 loop reads CASSYTPEYGYTF. CDR3 DNA sequence: TGTGCCAGCAGTTACACCCCAGAGTATGGCTACACCTTC.

This chain joins TRBV14 and TRBJ2-7; possibly TRBD2 for D (5 bases). Germline loops: CDR1 SGHDN, CDR2 FVKESK. The CDR3 is 15 amino acids. Trimming shortened V by 7 bases and J by 6 bases, and 22 bases separated the two germline ends. CDR3 DNA sequence: TGTGCCAGCACCCTGGGAGTAAACCGTGGATCCGAGCAGTACTTC. Its translation is CASTLGVNRGSEQYF.

V gene TRBV7-3 combines with J gene TRBJ2-1, with TRBD2 identical over 10 bases. This CDR3 is 15 amino acids long. V trimming: 2 bases; J trimming: 6 bases; junction bases outside the gene matches: 4. CDR1 SGHTA and CDR2 FQGTGA come from the germline V gene. The CDR3 DNA is TGTGCCAGCAGCTTAGAAGCGGGAGGGCCCAATGAGCAGTTCTTC. It yields the protein CASSLEAGGPNEQFF.

This chain uses TRBV11-2 with TRBJ2-7; D is ambiguous. This CDR3 contains 15 residues. CDR1 is SGHAT and CDR2 is FQNNGV in the germline V gene. V was pared by 0 bases and J by 2 bases, with 11 bases between. This chain's CDR3 is CASSLDRHGTYEQYF. The DNA for the CDR3 is TGTGCCAGCAGCTTAGACAGACATGGCACCTACGAGCAGTACTTC.

The rearrangement joins TRBV6-1 to TRBJ2-2, with 11 nucleotides matching TRBD1. Germline values: CDR1 MNHNS, CDR2 SASEGT. V trimming: 3 bases; J trimming: 4 bases; junction bases outside the gene matches: 4. The CDR3 totals 16 residues. CDR3 protein: CASSEDRGRGTGELFF. The CDR3 nucleotides are TGTGCCAGCAGTGAGGACAGGGGGCGAGGCACCGGGGAGCTGTTTTTT.

This clone was seen more than once but under ten times. This specimen includes other DNA sequences encoding the same CDR3. The chain links TRBV28 to TRBJ1-2, with a weak D call TRBD1 (5 bases). Germline CDR1 is MDHEN and CDR2 is SYDVKM. The CDR3 is made up of 13 amino acids. Trimming shortened V by 2 bases and J by 5 bases, and 9 bases separated the two germline ends. The CDR3: CASSLRGTYGYTF. CDR3 DNA: TGTGCCAGCAGTTTACGGGGGACTTATGGCTACACCTTC.

On this clone: Different DNA sequences within this sample yield the same CDR3. The chain couples TRBV4-2 to TRBJ2-7; 7 bases agree with TRBD1. The CDR3 extends over 14 amino acids. Germline V gives CDR1 LGHNA, CDR2 YNFKEQ. The trim removed 4 bases at V and 1 base at J, leaving 4 bases unmatched. The chain's CDR3 is CASSRRDRSYEQYF. The CDR3 DNA sequence: TGTGCCAGCAGCCGCCGGGACAGATCCTACGAGCAGTACTTC.

Worth noting for this clone: Additional DNA sequences in this sample encode the identical CDR3. The chain carries TRBV2 and TRBJ1-1; D remains unclear. The V and J ends lost 6 bases and 0 bases respectively, with 8 bases between them. Germline CDR1 SNHLY, CDR2 FYNNEI. The CDR3 covers 13 residues. The chain's CDR3 is CASSTEMNTEAFF. The CDR3 bases are TGTGCCAGCAGCACAGAAATGAACACTGAAGCTTTCTTT.

The gene calls are TRBV5-1 and TRBJ2-1, with D uncertain. Germline V lookup: CDR1 SGHRS, CDR2 YFSETQ. The germline V and J ends were trimmed by 4 bases and 0 bases, with 11 bases remaining between them. The CDR3 runs to 15 residues. CDR3 sequence reads: CASSGGHSSYNEQFF. For the CDR3, the DNA is TGCGCCAGCAGCGGTGGGCACAGCTCCTACAATGAGCAGTTCTTC.

The V gene is TRBV28, the J gene TRBJ2-7, with D possibly TRBD2 on 5 matching bases. CDR1 and CDR2 (germline): MDHEN, SYDVKM. The germline V and J ends were trimmed by 4 bases and 0 bases, with 10 bases remaining between them. The CDR3 is made up of 14 amino acids. CDR3 bases: TGTGCCAGCAGTTCTACCGGGGTCTCCTACGAGCAGTACTTC. It yields the protein CASSSTGVSYEQYF. The whole variable domain, filled in from reference TRBV28 and TRBJ2-7, reads DVKVTQSSRYLVKRTGEKVFLECVQDMDHENMFWYRQDPGLGLRLIYFSYDVKMKEKGDIPEGYSVSREKKERFSLILESASTNQTSMYLCASSSTGVSYEQYFGPGTRLTVT.

The rearrangement links TRBV11-2 to TRBJ2-1, with D unclear. Germline V gene sequence: CDR1 SGHAT, CDR2 FQNNGV. V was trimmed by 0 bases and J by 5 bases, leaving 17 bases between them. The CDR3 contains 17 residues. The CDR3 here is CASSLEARYFRNNEQFF. The CDR3 nucleotides read TGTGCCAGCAGCTTAGAAGCTAGGTACTTCCGGAACAATGAGCAGTTCTTC.

The J gene is TRBJ2-5, the V gene TRBV28, with D uncertain. This CDR3 has 14 amino acids. CDR1 is MDHEN, CDR2 SYDVKM, per germline. V was clipped by 4 bases and J by 5 bases, with 14 bases between them. CDR3 in amino acids: CASSSPTARETQYF. CDR3 nucleotides: TGTGCCAGCAGTTCCCCCACGGCCAGGGAGACCCAGTACTTC.

The chain combines TRBV28 with TRBJ2-1, with D possibly TRBD1 on 5 matching bases. Between the trimmed V and J ends, which lost 7 bases and 6 bases, there was a span of 19 bases. This CDR3 has 15 residues. In germline, CDR1 is MDHEN, CDR2 SYDVKM. The CDR3 region is CASTSVLGVGNEQFF. DNA of the CDR3: TGTGCCAGCACCTCAGTTTTAGGGGTCGGCAATGAGCAGTTCTTC.

This chain uses TRBV27 with TRBJ2-3; 9 bases line up with TRBD1. Trimming removed 6 bases from V and 2 bases from J; junction bases left unmatched: 6. The germline CDR1 and CDR2 sequences are MNHEY and SMNVEV (reference sequence). This CDR3 is built from 15 residues. This CDR3 is CASSRGQGYTDTQYF. The CDR3 bases are TGTGCCAGCAGCCGGGGACAGGGCTACACAGATACGCAGTATTTT.

The CDR3, as DNA: TGTGCCATTGATAGCGGGAGGGCCCAAAGTAGCACAGATACGCAGTATTTT. It specifies CAIDSGRAQSSTDTQYF. The chain is built from TRBV19 and TRBJ2-3; 11 bases line up with TRBD2. CDR3 size: 17 residues. The germline CDR1 and CDR2 sequences are LNHDA and SQIVND (reference sequence). V lost 10 bases and J lost 0; bases outside the gene matches: 12.